A single T cell receptor (beta chain) is shown here with its context. The antigen it recognizes is unknown. Base quality data are lacking; no much larger clone is found one base away. Library construction relied on PCR. The sequencer was an Illumina HiSeq 2500. To reduce PCR and sequencing biases, unique molecular identifiers were built into the TCR beta cDNA libraries. Roughly 0.5 million cDNA molecules were obtained per 1 to 10 million input T cells, so each molecule approximated one T cell. The same protocol used for the earlier healthy control dataset was applied to prepare and sequence the patient libraries. Samples belonging to the same batch were prepared together, multiplexed and sequenced on a shared HiSeq lane. Turning to the authors' computational methods: Raw barcoded reads were processed with MIGEC, and single-read molecular identifier groups were discarded before consensus assembly and CDR3 extraction. VDJtools was used for post-analysis of the clonotype tables, and diversity was normalized by down-sampling every dataset to the size of the smallest sample. In repertoire overlap clustering, CDR3 amino acid sequences, but not nucleotide sequences, were matched to correct batch-related cross-sample contamination. The public reads were quality trimmed at Q25 with fastp and then assembled into clones with MiXCR by TCRdb, keeping productive beta chains. Duplicate CDR3 protein sequences are folded into a single record with the most common DNA and genes. It is TCRdb's table, rather than the study itself, that gives the V and J calls and clone size. This sample has hundreds of thousands of distinct CDR3 sequences in its table, and roughly three fifths of those were observed once. The top ten constitute over 9% of the sample.

The sample is drawn from a study of post-analysis software for immune sequencing data (dated by TCRdb to between 2014 and 2016). In terms of the full investigation: Recorded disease courses included relapsing-remitting, secondary progressive and progressive-relapsing multiple sclerosis, with some patients lacking subtype annotation. A subset of samples was prepared in parallel using single-end sample barcoding, then pooled and co-amplified after Illumina adapter ligation. The multiple sclerosis patient repertoires were compared with about a dozen previously published healthy control repertoires from donors aged 6 to 25 years. Here is what the overall study found, with its caveats: Direct clustering with F measure revealed strong co-clustering of samples prepared in the same batch, which led to a batch-effect correction. About five TRBV segments, including TRBV5-6, TRBV5-1 and TRBV20-1, were significantly more frequent in patients than controls. The control group was slightly older than the multiple sclerosis patient group. Significantly lower normalized Chao1 diversity was found in multiple sclerosis patients than in controls, suggesting substantial peripheral T-cell clonal expansion.

The CDR3, cysteine through phenylalanine, is 18 amino acids long. Only CDR3 DNA is held: 54 bases, read in frame from base 1. CDR1 and CDR2 are drawn from the germline V gene (reference sequence): WNHNN, SYGVQD. Germline trimming: 0 bases from V, 2 bases from J; junction bases outside gene matches: 10. To demonstrate the VDJtools post-analysis software, TCR beta repertoires were profiled from the peripheral blood of about 13 young patients with multiple sclerosis. The patients with multiple sclerosis were children and adolescents between roughly 6 and 16 years of age. The rearrangement combines TRBV10-1 with TRBJ1-5; TRBD1 lines up with 7 middle nucleotides. The sequence was collected from a girl aged 2-10 years with multiple sclerosis. The sample consisted of blood. CDR3 loop: CASSESKFPGGGNQPQHF. The DNA sequence is as follows: TGCGCCAGCAGTGAGTCGAAATTTCCAGGGGGTGGCAATCAGCCCCAGCATTTT.